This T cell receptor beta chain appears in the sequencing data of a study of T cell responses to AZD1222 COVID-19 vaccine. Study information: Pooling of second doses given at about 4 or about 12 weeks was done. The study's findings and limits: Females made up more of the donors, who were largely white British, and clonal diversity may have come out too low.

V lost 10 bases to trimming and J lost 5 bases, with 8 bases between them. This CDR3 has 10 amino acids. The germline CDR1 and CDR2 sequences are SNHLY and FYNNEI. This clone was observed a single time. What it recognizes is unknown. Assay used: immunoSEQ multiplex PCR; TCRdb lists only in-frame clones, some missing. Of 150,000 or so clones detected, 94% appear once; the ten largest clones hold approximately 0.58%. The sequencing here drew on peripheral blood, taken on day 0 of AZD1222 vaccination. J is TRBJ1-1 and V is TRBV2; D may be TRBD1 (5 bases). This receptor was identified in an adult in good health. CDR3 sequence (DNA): TGTGCCACCCGGGGGACTGAAGCTTTCTTT. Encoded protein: CATRGTEAFF.